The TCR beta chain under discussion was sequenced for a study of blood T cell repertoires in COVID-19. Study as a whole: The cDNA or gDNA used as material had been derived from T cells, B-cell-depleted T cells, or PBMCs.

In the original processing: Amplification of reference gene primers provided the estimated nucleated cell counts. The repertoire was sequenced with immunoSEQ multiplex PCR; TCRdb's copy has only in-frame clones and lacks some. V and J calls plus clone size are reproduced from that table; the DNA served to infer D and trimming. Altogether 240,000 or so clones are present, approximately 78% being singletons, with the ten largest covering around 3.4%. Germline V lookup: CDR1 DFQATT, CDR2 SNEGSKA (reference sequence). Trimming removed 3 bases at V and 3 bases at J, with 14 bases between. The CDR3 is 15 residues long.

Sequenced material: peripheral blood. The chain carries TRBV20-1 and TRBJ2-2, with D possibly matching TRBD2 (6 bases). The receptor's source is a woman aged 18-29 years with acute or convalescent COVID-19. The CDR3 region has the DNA TGCAGTGCTAGTTCCCTAGCGCAGGACACCGGGGAGCTGTTTTTT. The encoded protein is CSASSLAQDTGELFF.